This TCR beta chain is drawn from a study of shared clonotypes between healthy human individuals. Study observations and caveats: Naive subsets typically showed greater estimated richness than memory subsets. Roughly 5% of naive CD4 clonotypes were common to a few donors. Generation probability values for non-shared clonotypes were lower than those for clonotypes shared by all four donors.

The repertoire was sequenced with immunoSEQ multiplex PCR; TCRdb's copy has only in-frame clones and lacks some. The sample lists about 1.1 million clones, approximately 78% occurring once. Concerning this clone: Its target is not known.

The source material was memory CD4+ T cells from PBMCs. The subset is: CD45RA-negative fraction. The TCR originated in a man aged 18 to 29 in good health. Some clones in this sample may be carry-over from other donors' samples.

The CDR3 nucleotides are TGTGCCAGCAGCCCTAAGACAGGGTTCTTGGACACCATATATTTT. It encodes CASSPKTGFLDTIYF. V usage is TRBV4-2 and J usage is TRBJ1-3; TRBD1 aligns across 7 bases. The CDR3 has 15 amino acids. V gave up 4 bases and J gave up 8 bases; unmatched junction bases: 11. CDR1 LGHNA and CDR2 YNFKEQ come from the germline V gene.